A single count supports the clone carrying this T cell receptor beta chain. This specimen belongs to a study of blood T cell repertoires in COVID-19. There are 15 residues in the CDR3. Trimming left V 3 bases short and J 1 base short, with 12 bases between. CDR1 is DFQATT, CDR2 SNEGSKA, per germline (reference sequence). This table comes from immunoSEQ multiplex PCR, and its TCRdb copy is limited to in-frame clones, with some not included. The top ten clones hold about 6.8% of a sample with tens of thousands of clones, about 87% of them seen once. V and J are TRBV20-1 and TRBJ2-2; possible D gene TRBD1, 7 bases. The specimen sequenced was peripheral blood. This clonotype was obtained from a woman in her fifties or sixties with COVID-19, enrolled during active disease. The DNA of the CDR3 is TGCAGTGCTAGTCGACAGGGACTGAACACCGGGGAGCTGTTTTTT. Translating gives CSASRQGLNTGELFF.